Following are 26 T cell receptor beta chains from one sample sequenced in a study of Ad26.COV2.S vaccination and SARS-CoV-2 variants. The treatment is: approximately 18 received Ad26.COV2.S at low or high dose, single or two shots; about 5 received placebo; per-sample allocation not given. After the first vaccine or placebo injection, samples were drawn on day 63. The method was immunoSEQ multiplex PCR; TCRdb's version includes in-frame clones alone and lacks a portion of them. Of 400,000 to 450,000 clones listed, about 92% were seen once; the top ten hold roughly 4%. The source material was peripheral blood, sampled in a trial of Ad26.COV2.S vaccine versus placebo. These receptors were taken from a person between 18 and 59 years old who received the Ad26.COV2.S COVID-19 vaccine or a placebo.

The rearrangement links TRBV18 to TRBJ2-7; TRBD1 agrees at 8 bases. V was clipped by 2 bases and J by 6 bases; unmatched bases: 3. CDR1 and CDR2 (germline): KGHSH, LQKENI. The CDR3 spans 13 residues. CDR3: CASSPTTGAEQYF. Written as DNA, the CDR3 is TGTGCCAGCTCACCAACGACAGGGGCCGAGCAGTACTTC.

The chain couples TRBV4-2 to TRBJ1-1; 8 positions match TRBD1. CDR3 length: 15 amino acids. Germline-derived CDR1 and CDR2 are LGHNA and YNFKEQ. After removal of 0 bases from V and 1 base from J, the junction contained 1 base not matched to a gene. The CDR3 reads CASSQETGANTEAFF. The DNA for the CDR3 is TGTGCCAGCAGCCAAGAGACAGGGGCGAACACTGAAGCTTTCTTT.

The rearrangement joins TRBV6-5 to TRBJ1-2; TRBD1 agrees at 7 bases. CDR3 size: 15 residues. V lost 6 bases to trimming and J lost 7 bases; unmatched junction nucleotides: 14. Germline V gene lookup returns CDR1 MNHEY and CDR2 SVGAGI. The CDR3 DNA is TGTGCCAGCAGAGACGGACAGGACTCGATGAGTGGCTACACCTTC. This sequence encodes CASRDGQDSMSGYTF.

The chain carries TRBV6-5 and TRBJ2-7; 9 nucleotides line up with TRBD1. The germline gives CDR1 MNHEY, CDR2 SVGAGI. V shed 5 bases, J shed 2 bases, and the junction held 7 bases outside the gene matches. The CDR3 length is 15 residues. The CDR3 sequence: CASSTPGQGPYEQYF. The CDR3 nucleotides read TGTGCCAGCAGTACACCGGGACAGGGTCCCTACGAGCAGTACTTC.

The CDR3 region has the DNA TGTGCCATCAGTGAGAGAAGGGGAACGTTCAGGAACTATGGCTACACCTTC. This codes for CAISERRGTFRNYGYTF. The V and J genes are TRBV10-3 and TRBJ1-2, with D perhaps TRBD1 (5 bases). Germline CDR1 ENHRY, CDR2 SYGVKD. V lost 2 bases to trimming and J lost 2 bases, with 18 bases between them. There are 17 residues in the CDR3.

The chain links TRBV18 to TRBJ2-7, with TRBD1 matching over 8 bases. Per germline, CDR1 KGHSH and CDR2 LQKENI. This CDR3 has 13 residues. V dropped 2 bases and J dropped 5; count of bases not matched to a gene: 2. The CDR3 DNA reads TGTGCCAGCTCACCATGGACAGGGAACGAGCAGTACTTC. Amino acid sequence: CASSPWTGNEQYF.

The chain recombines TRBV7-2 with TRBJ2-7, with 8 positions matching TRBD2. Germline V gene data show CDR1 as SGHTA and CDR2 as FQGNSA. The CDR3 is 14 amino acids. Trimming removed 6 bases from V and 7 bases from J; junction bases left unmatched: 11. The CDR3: CASSPAGAIIEQYF. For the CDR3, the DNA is TGTGCCAGCAGTCCAGCGGGAGCAATTATAGAGCAGTACTTC.

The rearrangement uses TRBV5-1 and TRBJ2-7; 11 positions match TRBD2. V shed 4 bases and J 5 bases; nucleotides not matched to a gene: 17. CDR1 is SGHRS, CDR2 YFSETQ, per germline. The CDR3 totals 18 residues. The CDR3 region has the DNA TGCGCCAGCAGCCAAGGAAGGAGACTAGCGGGATTGCGGGACGAGCAGTACTTC. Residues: CASSQGRRLAGLRDEQYF.

For the CDR3, the DNA is TGTGCCAGCAGCCGCCGGACAGGGGGAACAGATACGCAGTATTTT. Residues: CASSRRTGGTDTQYF. This chain uses TRBV28 with TRBJ2-3; 10 bases agree with TRBD1. V shed 6 bases and J 3 bases; nucleotides not matched to a gene: 6. Per germline, CDR1 MDHEN and CDR2 SYDVKM. The CDR3 contains 15 residues.

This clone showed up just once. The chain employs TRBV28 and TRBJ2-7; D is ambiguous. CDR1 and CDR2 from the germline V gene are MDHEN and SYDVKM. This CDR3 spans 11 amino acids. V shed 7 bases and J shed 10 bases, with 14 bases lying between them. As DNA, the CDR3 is TGTGCCAGCACTCGAGACCGGGCACAGTACTTC. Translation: CASTRDRAQYF.

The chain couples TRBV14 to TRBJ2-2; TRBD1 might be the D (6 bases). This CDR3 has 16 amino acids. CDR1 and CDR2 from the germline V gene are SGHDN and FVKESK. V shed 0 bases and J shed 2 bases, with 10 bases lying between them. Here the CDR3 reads CASSQDPGHNTGELFF. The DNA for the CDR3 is TGTGCCAGCAGCCAAGACCCGGGACACAACACCGGGGAGCTGTTTTTT.

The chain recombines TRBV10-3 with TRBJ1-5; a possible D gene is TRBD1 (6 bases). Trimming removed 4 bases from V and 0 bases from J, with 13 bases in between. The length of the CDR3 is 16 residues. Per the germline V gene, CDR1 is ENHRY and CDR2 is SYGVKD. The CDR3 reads CAISASTGHSNQPQHF. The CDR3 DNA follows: TGTGCCATCAGTGCCAGCACAGGGCATAGCAATCAGCCCCAGCATTTT.

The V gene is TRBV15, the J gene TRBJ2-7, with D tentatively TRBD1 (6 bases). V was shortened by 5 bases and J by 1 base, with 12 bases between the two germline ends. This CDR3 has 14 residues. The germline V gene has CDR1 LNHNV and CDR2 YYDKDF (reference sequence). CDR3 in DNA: TGTGCCACCAGCGATAAGACAGGTTCCTACGAGCAGTACTTC. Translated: CATSDKTGSYEQYF.

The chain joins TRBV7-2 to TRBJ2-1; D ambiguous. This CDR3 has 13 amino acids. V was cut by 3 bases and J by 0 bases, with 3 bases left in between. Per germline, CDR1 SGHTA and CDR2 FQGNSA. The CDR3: CASSFSSYNEQFF. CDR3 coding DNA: TGTGCCAGCAGCTTTAGCTCCTACAATGAGCAGTTCTTC.

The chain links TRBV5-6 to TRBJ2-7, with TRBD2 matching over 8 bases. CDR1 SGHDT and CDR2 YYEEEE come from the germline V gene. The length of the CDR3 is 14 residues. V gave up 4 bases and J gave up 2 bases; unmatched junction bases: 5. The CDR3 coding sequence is TGTGCCAGCAGCGCGGGACTAGTTACCTACGAGCAGTACTTC. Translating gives CASSAGLVTYEQYF.

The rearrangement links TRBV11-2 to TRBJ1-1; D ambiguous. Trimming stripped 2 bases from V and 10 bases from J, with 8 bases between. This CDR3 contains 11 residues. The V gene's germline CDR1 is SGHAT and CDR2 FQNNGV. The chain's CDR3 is CASSLRGLAFF. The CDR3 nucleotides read TGTGCCAGCAGCTTAAGAGGTTTAGCTTTCTTT.

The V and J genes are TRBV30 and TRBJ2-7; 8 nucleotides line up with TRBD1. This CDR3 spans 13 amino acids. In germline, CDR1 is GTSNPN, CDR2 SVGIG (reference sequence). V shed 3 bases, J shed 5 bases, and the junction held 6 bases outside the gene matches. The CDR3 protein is CAWSGQGFNEQYF. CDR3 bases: TGTGCCTGGAGCGGACAGGGCTTTAACGAGCAGTACTTC.

Written as DNA, the CDR3 is TGTGCCACCAGTGATTTCAGCTACGAGCAGTACTTC. Translated, it gives CATSDFSYEQYF. V usage is TRBV24-1 and J usage is TRBJ2-7; the D is unclear. Per the germline V gene, CDR1 is KGHDR and CDR2 is SFDVKD. The CDR3 spans 12 residues. Trimming pared 1 base from V and 3 bases from J, leaving 3 bases between.

DNA for the CDR3: TGTGCCAGCAGCTTAGCGGGCACCTTGAACACTGAAGCTTTCTTT. It specifies CASSLAGTLNTEAFF. The V and J genes are TRBV7-6 and TRBJ1-1; D remains ambiguous. The CDR3 consists of 15 residues. CDR1 is SGHVS and CDR2 is FNYEAQ in the germline V gene. Trimming left V 0 bases short and J 0 bases short, with 8 bases between. The complete variable domain, with remaining parts taken from reference TRBV7-6 and TRBJ1-1, reads GAGVSQSPRYKVTKRGQDVALRCDPISGHVSLYWYRQALGQGPEFLTYFNYEAQQDKSGLPNDRFSAERPEGSISTLTIQRTEQRDSAMYRCASSLAGTLNTEAFFGQGTRLTVV.

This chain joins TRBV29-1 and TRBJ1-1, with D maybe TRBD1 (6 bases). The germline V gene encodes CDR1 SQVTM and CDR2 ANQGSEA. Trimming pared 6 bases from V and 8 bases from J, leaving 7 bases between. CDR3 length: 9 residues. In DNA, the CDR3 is TGCAGCGTCGGACAGGAAGCTTTCTTT. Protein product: CSVGQEAFF.

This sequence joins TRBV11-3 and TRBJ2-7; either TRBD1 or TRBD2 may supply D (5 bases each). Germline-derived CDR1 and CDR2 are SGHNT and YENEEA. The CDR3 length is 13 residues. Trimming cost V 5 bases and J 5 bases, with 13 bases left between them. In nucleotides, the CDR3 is TGTGCCAGCAGCCCCGGGACGCTCGACGAGCAGTACTTC. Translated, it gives CASSPGTLDEQYF.

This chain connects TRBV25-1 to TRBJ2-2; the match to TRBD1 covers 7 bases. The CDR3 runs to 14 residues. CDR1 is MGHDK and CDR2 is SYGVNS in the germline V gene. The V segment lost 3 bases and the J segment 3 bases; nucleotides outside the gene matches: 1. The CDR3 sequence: CASSDRGYTGELFF. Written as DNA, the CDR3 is TGTGCCAGCAGTGACAGGGGGTACACCGGGGAGCTGTTTTTT.

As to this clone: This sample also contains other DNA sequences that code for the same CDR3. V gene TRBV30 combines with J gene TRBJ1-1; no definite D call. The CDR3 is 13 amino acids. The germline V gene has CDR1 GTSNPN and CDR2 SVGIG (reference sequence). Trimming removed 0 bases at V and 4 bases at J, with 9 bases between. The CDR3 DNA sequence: TGTGCCTGGAGTGTAAGGGTTGGCACTGAAGCTTTCTTT. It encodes CAWSVRVGTEAFF.

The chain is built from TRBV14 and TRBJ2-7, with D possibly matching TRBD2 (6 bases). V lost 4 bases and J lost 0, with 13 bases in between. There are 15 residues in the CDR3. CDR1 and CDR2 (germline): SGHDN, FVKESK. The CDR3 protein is CASSPEGLSSYEQYF. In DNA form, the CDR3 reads TGTGCCAGCAGCCCCGAGGGACTTAGCTCCTACGAGCAGTACTTC. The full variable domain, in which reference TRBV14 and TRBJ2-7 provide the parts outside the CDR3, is EAGVTQFPSHSVIEKGQTVTLRCDPISGHDNLYWYRRVMGKEIKFLLHFVKESKQDESGMPNNRFLAERTGGTYSTLKVQPAELEDSGVYFCASSPEGLSSYEQYFGPGTRLTVT.

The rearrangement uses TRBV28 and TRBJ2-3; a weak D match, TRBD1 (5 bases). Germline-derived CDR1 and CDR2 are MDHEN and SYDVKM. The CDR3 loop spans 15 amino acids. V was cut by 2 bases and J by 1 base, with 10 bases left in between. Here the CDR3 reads CASSLEQGGTDTQYF. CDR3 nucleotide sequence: TGTGCCAGCAGTTTAGAGCAGGGTGGCACAGATACGCAGTATTTT. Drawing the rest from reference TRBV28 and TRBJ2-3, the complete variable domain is DVKVTQSSRYLVKRTGEKVFLECVQDMDHENMFWYRQDPGLGLRLIYFSYDVKMKEKGDIPEGYSVSREKKERFSLILESASTNQTSMYLCASSLEQGGTDTQYFGPGTRLTVL.

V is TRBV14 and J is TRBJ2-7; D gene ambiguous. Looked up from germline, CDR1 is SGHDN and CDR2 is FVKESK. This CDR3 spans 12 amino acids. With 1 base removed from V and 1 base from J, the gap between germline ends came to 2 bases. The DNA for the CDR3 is TGTGCCAGCAGCCAAGGATCCTACGAGCAGTACTTC. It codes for CASSQGSYEQYF.